One sample yielded the 25 T cell receptor beta chains listed below, sequenced in a study of blood T cell repertoires in COVID-19. Method: immunoSEQ multiplex PCR; TCRdb's copy keeps in-frame clones and lacks some. The sample yields about 240,000 clones, 70% to 90% seen once. Material for sequencing was PBMCs or T cells enriched from blood (not recorded which). These receptors were collected from a woman aged 40 to 55 with acute COVID-19.

The count of this clone is one. The V and J genes are TRBV5-4 and TRBJ1-5; D may be TRBD1 (6 bases). The CDR3 spans 14 residues. The germline CDR1 and CDR2 sequences are SGHNT and YYREEE (reference sequence). The V end lost 4 bases, the J end lost 7 bases, and 15 bases lay between the germline ends. The CDR3 sequence is CASSVQGQNQPQHF. DNA of the CDR3: TGTGCCAGCAGCGTTCAGGGGCAGAACCAGCCCCAGCATTTT.

This chain uses TRBV27 with TRBJ2-1; 7 positions agree with TRBD1. The trim removed 5 bases at V and 7 bases at J, leaving 5 bases unmatched. The CDR3 has 13 residues. Germline loops: CDR1 MNHEY, CDR2 SMNVEV (reference sequence). CDR3 in DNA: TGTGCCAGCAGTCGGTCAGGGGGAAATGAGCAGTTCTTC. Translated: CASSRSGGNEQFF.

This rearrangement joins TRBV4-2 to TRBJ2-6; D unresolved. This CDR3 has 15 amino acids. The V end lost 0 bases, the J end lost 0 bases, and 3 bases lay between the germline ends. Germline V gives CDR1 LGHNA, CDR2 YNFKEQ. The CDR3, as DNA: TGTGCCAGCAGCCAAGACAACTCTGGGGCCAACGTCCTGACTTTC. Protein: CASSQDNSGANVLTF.

As DNA, the CDR3 is TGTGCCAGCAGCCAAGGGGCTAGCGGGGGGGTTTGGGAGCAGTACTTC. It encodes CASSQGASGGVWEQYF. The chain links TRBV4-2 to TRBJ2-7, with TRBD2 matching over 12 bases. Germline CDR1 reads LGHNA; CDR2 reads YNFKEQ. The CDR3 has 16 residues. V was clipped by 1 base and J by 7 bases; unmatched bases: 8.

The chain recombines TRBV13 with TRBJ2-1; 7 bases line up with TRBD2. V was clipped by 2 bases and J by 4 bases; unmatched bases: 5. CDR1 PRHDT and CDR2 FYEKMQ come from the germline V gene (reference sequence). This CDR3 spans 15 amino acids. CDR3 amino acids: CASSLNAGVYNEQFF. For the CDR3, the DNA is TGTGCCAGCAGCTTAAATGCGGGAGTGTACAATGAGCAGTTCTTC. The full variable domain, its missing parts supplied by reference TRBV13 and TRBJ2-1, is AAGVIQSPRHLIKEKRETATLKCYPIPRHDTVYWYQQGPGQDPQFLISFYEKMQSDKGSIPDRFSAQQFSDYHSELNMSSLELGDSALYFCASSLNAGVYNEQFFGPGTRLTVL.

The table lists this clone with a count of one. This rearrangement joins TRBV3-1 (or the pseudogene TRBV3-2) to TRBJ2-3; 7 positions agree with TRBD2. The J segment lost 5 bases and the V segment lost 1 base, leaving 12 bases of the junction unmatched. The germline CDR1 and CDR2 sequences are LGHDT and YNNKEL (reference sequence). This CDR3 has 17 amino acids. The CDR3 sequence: CASSQGWVGSGGDTQYF. The CDR3 region has the DNA TGTGCCAGCAGCCAAGGTTGGGTTGGGTCGGGAGGAGATACGCAGTATTTT.

The sample holds one count of this clone. The chain has TRBV9 and TRBJ2-3; TRBD2 aligns across 9 bases. The CDR3 extends over 22 amino acids. Per the germline V gene, CDR1 is SGDLS and CDR2 is YYNGEE. V shed 9 bases, J shed 1 base, and the junction held 30 bases outside the gene matches. CDR3 amino acids: CATQTQTTSGKFTMKGTDTQYF. The CDR3 region has the DNA TGTGCCACCCAGACCCAAACGACTAGCGGAAAATTCACCATGAAGGGCACAGATACGCAGTATTTT.

The chain links TRBV11-2 to TRBJ2-2; 13 bases map to TRBD2. Germline lookup yields CDR1 SGHAT and CDR2 FQNNGV. The CDR3 runs 15 residues. Unmatched junction bases numbered 3, after V lost 5 bases and J lost 6 bases. DNA of the CDR3: TGTGCCAGCAGCACGGGACTAGCGGGACCCGGGGAGCTGTTTTTT. It encodes CASSTGLAGPGELFF.

This CDR3 is CASSPPGGRILNEQFF. As DNA, the CDR3 is TGTGCCAGTAGTCCACCTGGCGGGAGAATCCTCAATGAGCAGTTCTTC. The chain is built from TRBV19 and TRBJ2-1; 7 bases map to TRBD2. CDR3 size: 16 residues. Germline values: CDR1 LNHDA, CDR2 SQIVND (reference sequence). With 5 bases clipped from V and 6 bases from J, the junction kept 13 bases outside the gene matches.

V usage is TRBV5-3 and J usage is TRBJ1-2; the D is unclear. TRBV5-3 is designated an ORF whose function remains uncertain. Trimming removed 4 bases from V and 8 bases from J, with 12 bases in between. The CDR3 has 12 amino acids. This CDR3 is CARSHAEGGYTF. As DNA, the CDR3 is TGTGCCAGAAGCCATGCGGAGGGAGGCTACACCTTC.

The chain couples TRBV6-5 to TRBJ2-2, with TRBD1 as a possible D gene (6 bases). Trimming removed 8 bases from V and 2 bases from J, with 6 bases in between. This CDR3 comprises 12 residues. The germline CDR1 and CDR2 sequences are MNHEY and SVGAGI. The CDR3 sequence: CASGGNTGELFF. Here the CDR3 DNA reads TGTGCCAGCGGGGGCAACACCGGGGAGCTGTTTTTT.

The chain joins TRBV10-2 to TRBJ2-2; 14 bases match TRBD2. The V gene end was trimmed by 0 bases and the J gene end by 5 bases; junction bases not matched to a gene: 2. The CDR3 covers 17 residues. Germline V gives CDR1 WSHSY, CDR2 SAAADI. The CDR3 loop reads CASSESGLAGVTGELFF. The CDR3 DNA sequence: TGCGCCAGCAGTGAGTCGGGACTAGCGGGAGTTACCGGGGAGCTGTTTTTT.

The CDR3, as DNA: TGCGCCAGCAGCCTGGAGGGGGCTCGAGGAAACACCATATATTTT. It yields the protein CASSLEGARGNTIYF. The chain carries TRBV5-1 and TRBJ1-3, with 7 bases identical to TRBD1. The V and J ends lost 4 bases and 4 bases, in that order; junction bases with no gene match: 8. Germline CDR1 and CDR2: SGHRS and YFSETQ. The CDR3 covers 15 residues. Full variable domain (remainder filled in from reference TRBV5-1 and TRBJ1-3): KAGVTQTPRYLIKTRGQQVTLSCSPISGHRSVSWYQQTPGQGLQFLFEYFSETQRNKGNFPGRFSGRQFSNSRSEMNVSTLELGDSALYLCASSLEGARGNTIYFGEGSWLTVV.

The chain is built from TRBV9 and TRBJ2-1, with TRBD2 identical over 7 bases. V lost 2 bases and J lost 4; bases outside the gene matches: 6. The germline V gene has CDR1 SGDLS and CDR2 YYNGEE. The CDR3 runs 15 residues. The DNA of the CDR3 is TGTGCCAGCAGCGTCACTAGCGAAAAGTACAATGAGCAGTTCTTC. It codes for CASSVTSEKYNEQFF.

A single count supports this clone. This chain links TRBV19 with TRBJ1-1, with a weak D call TRBD1 (6 bases). Trimming removed 4 bases at V and 7 bases at J, with 13 bases between. Germline V gene data show CDR1 as LNHDA and CDR2 as SQIVND (reference sequence). The CDR3 loop spans 13 amino acids. The CDR3 sequence is CASSSRGPREAFF. CDR3 coding DNA: TGTGCCAGTAGTAGCAGGGGACCGCGTGAAGCTTTCTTT.

This clone was observed once. The sample holds other DNA sequences that translate to the same CDR3. This chain joins TRBV5-1 and TRBJ1-1, with 8 bases lining up with TRBD1. V lost 1 base, J lost 2 bases, and 1 base stayed unmatched. CDR3 length equals 14 residues. Germline loops: CDR1 SGHRS, CDR2 YFSETQ. The CDR3 region has the DNA TGCGCCAGCAGCTTGTCAGGGGGCAACACTGAAGCTTTCTTT. This gives the protein CASSLSGGNTEAFF.

This clone occurred a few times. The chain combines TRBV19 with TRBJ2-7; D might be TRBD2 (5 bases). V dropped 3 bases and J dropped 6 bases, with 9 bases sitting between them. Per the germline V gene, CDR1 is LNHDA and CDR2 is SQIVND (reference sequence). This CDR3 region has 12 residues. CDR3 in DNA: TGTGCCAGTAGTATGGTAGGGAGCGAGCAGTACTTC. Translated, it gives CASSMVGSEQYF. Full variable domain (outside the CDR3, taken from reference TRBV19 and TRBJ2-7): DGGITQSPKYLFRKEGQNVTLSCEQNLNHDAMYWYRQDPGQGLRLIYYSQIVNDFQKGDIAEGYSVSREKKESFPLTVTSAQKNPTAFYLCASSMVGSEQYFGPGTRLTVT.

V usage is TRBV15 and J usage is TRBJ1-5; no reliable D call. Germline loops: CDR1 LNHNV, CDR2 YYDKDF (reference sequence). V gave up 1 base and J gave up 4 bases, with 8 bases separating them. This CDR3 spans 14 amino acids. CDR3 sequence reads: CATSRALRNQPQHF. In nucleotides, the CDR3 is TGTGCCACCAGCAGAGCGCTCAGGAATCAGCCCCAGCATTTT. The full variable domain, its missing parts supplied by reference TRBV15 and TRBJ1-5, is DAMVIQNPRYQVTQFGKPVTLSCSQTLNHNVMYWYQQKSSQAPKLLFHYYDKDFNNEADTPDNFQSRRPNTSFCFLDIRSPGLGDTAMYLCATSRALRNQPQHFGDGTRLSIL.

V is TRBV19 and J is TRBJ2-6; TRBD1 matches 7 bases. This CDR3 spans 18 amino acids. Germline CDR1 LNHDA, CDR2 SQIVND (reference sequence). V trimming: 6 bases; J trimming: 0 bases; junction bases outside the gene matches: 11. The CDR3 sequence: CASSRRQGFPSGANVLTF. CDR3 DNA: TGTGCCAGTAGCCGCCGACAGGGTTTTCCCTCTGGGGCCAACGTCCTGACTTTC.

The V gene is TRBV15, the J gene TRBJ1-5, with 8 bases identical to TRBD1. V shed 0 bases, J shed 6 bases, and the junction held 4 bases outside the gene matches. Germline assignment: CDR1 LNHNV and CDR2 YYDKDF (reference sequence). There are 15 residues in the CDR3. The CDR3 sequence is CATSREDRVGQPQHF. The CDR3 bases are TGTGCCACCAGCAGAGAGGACAGGGTAGGTCAGCCCCAGCATTTT.

J is TRBJ2-7 and V is TRBV7-6, with a tentative D call TRBD2 (6 bases). Trimming removed 1 base at V and 0 bases at J, with 10 bases between. The CDR3 sequence is 15 residues long. Germline V CDR1 and CDR2: SGHVS, FNYEAQ. The CDR3 loop is CASSLGGAVSYEQYF. CDR3 sequence (DNA): TGTGCCAGCAGCTTAGGCGGGGCAGTCTCCTACGAGCAGTACTTC.

The V and J genes are TRBV3-1 (or the pseudogene TRBV3-2) and TRBJ1-6; 10 positions agree with TRBD1. CDR1 and CDR2 from the germline V gene are LGHDT and YNNKEL (reference sequence). This CDR3 contains 15 residues. The V segment lost 1 base and the J segment 10 bases; nucleotides outside the gene matches: 4. The CDR3 sequence: CASSQVRDRGSPLHF. Here the CDR3 DNA reads TGTGCCAGCAGCCAAGTCCGGGACAGGGGATCACCCCTCCACTTT.

The chain is built from TRBV12-3 or TRBV12-4 and TRBJ1-5; tentatively, D is TRBD1 (5 bases). Trimming pared 2 bases from V and 6 bases from J, leaving 8 bases between. The CDR3 has 13 residues. The CDR3 DNA reads TGTGCCAGCAGTTTAAGACAGATTCAGCCCCAGCATTTT. Amino acid sequence: CASSLRQIQPQHF.

This clone was seen a few times. The chain uses TRBV27 and TRBJ2-7; D is unresolved. In germline, CDR1 is MNHEY, CDR2 SMNVEV (reference sequence). The germline V and J ends were trimmed by 3 bases and 3 bases, with 12 bases remaining between them. The CDR3 contains 14 residues. The CDR3: CASSLFADNYEQYF. The CDR3 coding sequence is TGTGCCAGCAGTTTGTTCGCAGATAACTACGAGCAGTACTTC.

V usage is TRBV24-1 and J usage is TRBJ2-5, with 8 bases matching TRBD2. This CDR3 contains 16 residues. From germline, CDR1 is KGHDR and CDR2 SFDVKD. The V segment lost 2 bases and the J segment 2 bases; nucleotides outside the gene matches: 6. The CDR3 coding sequence is TGTGCCACCAGTGATTCCATAGCGGGATCGCAAGAGACCCAGTACTTC. This translates into CATSDSIAGSQETQYF.